This TCR beta chain comes out of a study of shared clonotypes between healthy human individuals. Study in general: Each donor's CD8 memory used one plate, CD8 naive two, each CD4 subset three.

Using immunoSEQ multiplex PCR, the repertoire was profiled, and TCRdb retains in-frame clones only, with some absent. The data contain about 2 million clones, approximately 95% of them singletons. Germline V gene sequence: CDR1 LGHNA, CDR2 YSLEER. Trimming cost V 1 base and J 4 bases; bases outside gene matches: 3. The CDR3 is 14 amino acids. Selected positively for CCR7 and CD45RO-negative, naive CD8 cells excluded terminally differentiated effector memory CD45RA+ cells. Study donors comprised healthy, HIV-negative adults devoid of recent acute infection or vaccination. This clone was seen once. Other DNA sequences in the sample encode the same CDR3.

This clonotype was sampled from a man aged 18-30 years in good health. The chain joins TRBV4-3 to TRBJ2-7; 8 nucleotides match TRBD1. Input material: naive CD8+ T cells sorted from blood. CDR3 region: CASSQGTGTYEQYF. The CDR3 DNA reads as TGCGCCAGCAGCCAAGGGACAGGGACTTACGAGCAGTACTTC.